These T cell receptor beta chains were read from a single sample in a study of blood T cell repertoires in COVID-19. The table came from immunoSEQ multiplex PCR; TCRdb's copy has only in-frame clones and leaves some out. Here the sample spans approximately 290,000 clones, roughly 88% being singletons. Specimen: PBMCs or T cells enriched from blood (not recorded which). Every receptor here comes from a woman in her thirties who had recovered from COVID-19. Both conserved end residues are part of each CDR3. D genes are given only for firm matches.

D: -
length: 15
V: TRBV7-2
J: TRBJ2-6
CDR3: CASSFSRDRANVLTF

D: TRBD1
length: 16
V: TRBV11-3
J: TRBJ2-1
CDR3: CASSYRGTASYNEQFF

D: TRBD1
length: 13
V: TRBV2
J: TRBJ2-5
CDR3: CASSPNRGATQYF

D: -
length: 15
V: TRBV28
J: TRBJ2-7
CDR3: CASSFPDSTTYEQYF

D: -
length: 15
V: TRBV7-3
J: TRBJ1-1
CDR3: CASSPGAGVNTEAFF

D: -
length: 13
V: TRBV15
J: TRBJ2-3
CDR3: CATSRDRGDTQYF

D: TRBD1
length: 16
V: TRBV28
J: TRBJ2-2
CDR3: CASSLRGTVGAGELFF

D: -
length: 13
V: TRBV4-1
J: TRBJ1-2
CDR3: CASRQTGNYGYTF

D: -
length: 11
V: TRBV6-6
J: TRBJ2-5
CDR3: CASSYAETQYF

D: TRBD2
length: 13
V: TRBV5-1
J: TRBJ2-2
CDR3: CASSSSGAGELFF

D: TRBD1
length: 15
V: TRBV10-3
J: TRBJ1-2
CDR3: CAISEPDRGHYGYTF

D: -
length: 13
V: TRBV30
J: TRBJ1-6
CDR3: CAWRGASNSPLHF

D: -
length: 13
V: TRBV6-4
J: TRBJ2-3
CDR3: CASSGGEADTQYF

D: TRBD1
length: 13
V: TRBV7-8
J: TRBJ1-1
CDR3: CASRADRGYGAFF

D: -
length: 14
V: TRBV5-1
J: TRBJ1-1
CDR3: CASSFGGMNTEAFF

D: -
length: 13
V: TRBV19
J: TRBJ1-1
CDR3: CASGPGGHTEAFF

D: -
length: 14
V: TRBV6-5
J: TRBJ1-2
CDR3: CASSYSGGASGYTF

D: -
length: 14
V: TRBV19
J: TRBJ2-2
CDR3: CASSTGTNTGELFF

D: -
length: 13
V: TRBV28
J: TRBJ1-4
CDR3: CASTGQFYEKLFF

D: TRBD1
length: 14
V: TRBV2
J: TRBJ2-7
CDR3: CASSEDRGVYEQYF

D: -
length: 14
V: TRBV5-1
J: TRBJ2-3
CDR3: CASSHRGITDTQYF

D: -
length: 14
V: TRBV11-2
J: TRBJ1-1
CDR3: CASSSLRGKTEAFF